Listed below are T cell receptor beta chains from one sample, sequenced in a study of control samples from healthy donors and cancer patients. Assay used: immunoSEQ multiplex PCR; TCRdb lists only in-frame clones, some missing. The sample has 130,000 or so clones, around nine tenths seen once. Sample: blood. The receptors originated from a man aged 25 to 45 in good health. Both conserved end residues are part of each CDR3. D genes are given only for firm matches. Clone size is given for some rows only: seen once, a few or many times, or a class if the clone is expanded.

v_gene	abundance	d_gene	j_gene	CDR3nt	CDR3aa
TRBV12-3/TRBV12-4	NA	NA	TRBJ1-1	TGTGCCAGCAGCCAACAGGGAGGCACTGAAGCTTTCTTT	CASSQQGGTEAFF
TRBV30	NA	NA	TRBJ1-2	TGTGCCTGGAGGGGGGGAGGGGACCTCTATGGCTACACCTTC	CAWRGGGDLYGYTF
TRBV5-4	NA	TRBD2	TRBJ2-1	TGTGCCAGCAGCTCGGGACTAGCGGATTACAATGAGCAGTTCTTC	CASSSGLADYNEQFF
TRBV5-1	NA	NA	TRBJ1-6	TGCGCCAGCAGCTTGGGCCAGGGAAACTCACCCCTCCACTTT	CASSLGQGNSPLHF
TRBV15	many	NA	TRBJ2-5	TGTGCCACCAGCAGAGATGGGGGCGCCCGGACCCAGTACTTC	CATSRDGGARTQYF
TRBV25-1	NA	NA	TRBJ1-1	TGTGCCAGCAGTACCTCTGGACCCACGAACACTGAAGCTTTCTTT	CASSTSGPTNTEAFF
TRBV10-3	NA	TRBD1	TRBJ1-2	TGTGCCATCAGTGAGTTACAGGGGAACTATGGCTACACCTTC	CAISELQGNYGYTF
TRBV11-3	NA	NA	TRBJ1-2	TGTGCCAGCAGCCCTATGGACAACTATGGCTACACCTTC	CASSPMDNYGYTF
TRBV28	NA	NA	TRBJ1-5	TGTGCCAGCAGCGCCGACGGGGGAAGCAATCAGCCCCAGCATTTT	CASSADGGSNQPQHF
TRBV19	NA	NA	TRBJ2-1	TGTGCCACCTTAGCGGAGTACAATGAGCAGTTCTTC	CATLAEYNEQFF
TRBV27	NA	NA	TRBJ1-5	TGTGCCAGCAGTTTATGGGGCAGGGAACGTCAGCCCCAGCATTTT	CASSLWGRERQPQHF
TRBV19	NA	TRBD1	TRBJ1-2	TGTGCCAGTAGATCGACAGGGGCAATCTATGGCTACACCTTC	CASRSTGAIYGYTF
TRBV6-1	NA	NA	TRBJ1-3	TGTGCCAGCAGTGAAATGGACACCTCTGGAAACACCATATATTTT	CASSEMDTSGNTIYF
TRBV5-5	NA	NA	TRBJ2-7	TGTGCCAGCAGCACCTTGGACGGCGGAGGGGCCTACGAGCAGTACTTC	CASSTLDGGGAYEQYF
TRBV3-1/TRBV3-2	NA	TRBD2	TRBJ2-3	TGTGCCAGCAGCCAAGAGAGACTAGCGGGCACAGATACGCAGTATTTT	CASSQERLAGTDTQYF
TRBV5-1	few	NA	TRBJ2-2	TGCGCCAGCAGCCCCCGATCGAACACCGGGGAGCTGTTTTTT	CASSPRSNTGELFF
TRBV11-3	NA	TRBD1	TRBJ2-5	TGTGCCAGCAGCCTACAGGGGTCACAAGAGACCCAGTACTTC	CASSLQGSQETQYF
TRBV2	NA	TRBD2	TRBJ2-7	TGTGCCAGCAGGAGCGGGGGGCACTACGAGCAGTACTTC	CASRSGGHYEQYF
TRBV7-9	NA	NA	TRBJ1-3	TGTGCCAGCAGCCCGAGGGGGTCGACTGGAAACACCATATATTTT	CASSPRGSTGNTIYF
TRBV6-5	NA	TRBD1	TRBJ2-4	TGTGCCAGCAGACCGGACAGGGTGGCAAACATTCAGTACTTC	CASRPDRVANIQYF
TRBV27	once	NA	TRBJ2-1	TGTGCCAGCAGTCTTCGACTTACCTGGGACAATGAGCAGTTCTTC	CASSLRLTWDNEQFF
TRBV6-1	once	TRBD1	TRBJ1-4	TGTGCCAGCAGTGATCAACAGGGGGCTAATGAAAAACTGTTTTTT	CASSDQQGANEKLFF